These T cell receptor beta chains were read from a single sample in a study of T cells in Graves' hyperthyroidism and ophthalmopathy. TCRdb recomputed calls from the multiplex PCR reads with MiXCR, one row per CDR3 protein. The sample holds about 320,000 distinct CDR3 sequences, roughly 15% seen once. Sequencing was done on a sample of blood. Source of these receptors: a man between 25 and 39 years old with Graves' hyperthyroidism. The CDR3 runs from the conserved cysteine through the conserved F or W. A D gene is named only where the DNA matches it firmly. Only part of the rows carry a size: once, few, many, or a class if the clone is expanded.

clone size: NA
J gene: TRBJ2-3
V gene: TRBV24-1
D gene: TRBD1
CDR3 protein: CATSGDQGTGAGTDTQYF
CDR3 DNA: TGTGCCACCAGTGGTGATCAAGGAACAGGGGCTGGGACAGATACGCAGTATTTT

clone size: many
J gene: TRBJ1-5
V gene: TRBV20-1
D gene: NA
CDR3 protein: CSASQPQHF
CDR3 DNA: TGCAGTGCTAGTCAGCCCCAGCATTTT

clone size: many
J gene: TRBJ2-3
V gene: TRBV12-3/TRBV12-4
D gene: NA
CDR3 protein: CASSPIASDTQYF
CDR3 DNA: TGTGCCAGCAGTCCCATAGCATCTGATACGCAGTATTTT

clone size: many
J gene: TRBJ2-1
V gene: TRBV24-1
D gene: TRBD1
CDR3 protein: CATSDPDRDEQFF
CDR3 DNA: TGTGCCACCAGTGACCCGGACAGGGATGAGCAGTTCTTC

clone size: many
J gene: TRBJ1-5
V gene: TRBV2
D gene: TRBD1
CDR3 protein: CASSAGTGGNQPQHF
CDR3 DNA: TGTGCCAGCAGCGCCGGGACAGGGGGCAATCAGCCCCAGCATTTT

clone size: NA
J gene: TRBJ2-5
V gene: TRBV2
D gene: NA
CDR3 protein: CASSSVGGPSGSGVYF
CDR3 DNA: TGTGCCAGCAGTTCGGTCGGGGGACCTTCTGGAAGTGGGGTGTACTTC

clone size: NA
J gene: TRBJ2-5
V gene: TRBV30
D gene: NA
CDR3 protein: CAWSVRGKETQYF
CDR3 DNA: TGTGCCTGGAGTGTCCGGGGGAAAGAGACCCAGTACTTC

clone size: NA
J gene: TRBJ1-1
V gene: TRBV29-1
D gene: TRBD1
CDR3 protein: CSVEGVQGAYEAFF
CDR3 DNA: TGCAGCGTTGAAGGGGTACAGGGGGCTTATGAAGCTTTCTTT

clone size: many
J gene: TRBJ1-1
V gene: TRBV12-3/TRBV12-4
D gene: NA
CDR3 protein: CASSLTPGYGMNTEAFF
CDR3 DNA: TGTGCCAGCAGCTTGACGCCCGGATATGGGATGAACACTGAAGCTTTCTTT

clone size: few
J gene: TRBJ1-1
V gene: TRBV18
D gene: TRBD1
CDR3 protein: CASSPRNRGNTEAFF
CDR3 DNA: TGTGCCAGCTCACCAAGGAACAGGGGGAACACTGAAGCTTTCTTT

clone size: few
J gene: TRBJ2-3
V gene: TRBV7-2
D gene: TRBD1
CDR3 protein: CASSSGDRGSDTQYF
CDR3 DNA: TGTGCCAGCAGCTCAGGGGACAGGGGTTCAGATACGCAGTATTTT

clone size: NA
J gene: TRBJ2-3
V gene: TRBV20-1
D gene: NA
CDR3 protein: CSASLEDLPDTQYF
CDR3 DNA: TGCAGTGCTAGTTTGGAGGACCTTCCAGATACGCAGTATTTT

clone size: NA
J gene: TRBJ2-1
V gene: TRBV18
D gene: NA
CDR3 protein: CASSPFNRSLKGEQFF
CDR3 DNA: TGTGCCAGCTCACCGTTTAACCGATCCCTCAAAGGGGAGCAGTTCTTC

clone size: NA
J gene: TRBJ2-5
V gene: TRBV28
D gene: NA
CDR3 protein: CASSPGPGVQETQYF
CDR3 DNA: TGTGCCAGCAGCCCAGGGCCGGGGGTCCAAGAGACCCAGTACTTC

clone size: NA
J gene: TRBJ2-3
V gene: TRBV7-9
D gene: NA
CDR3 protein: CASSLPSRDPLSPTQYF
CDR3 DNA: TGTGCCAGCAGCTTGCCGAGCCGGGACCCACTTTCCCCTACGCAGTATTTT

clone size: many
J gene: TRBJ1-3
V gene: TRBV29-1
D gene: NA
CDR3 protein: CSVGGGNTIYF
CDR3 DNA: TGCAGCGTTGGAGGAGGGAACACCATATATTTT

clone size: NA
J gene: TRBJ1-1
V gene: TRBV2
D gene: TRBD1
CDR3 protein: CARSGLTGGTEAFF
CDR3 DNA: TGTGCCAGGAGCGGGTTGACAGGGGGCACTGAAGCTTTCTTT

clone size: many
J gene: TRBJ2-1
V gene: TRBV11-3
D gene: TRBD2
CDR3 protein: CASSPRLAGESEQFF
CDR3 DNA: TGTGCCAGCAGCCCTCGACTAGCGGGAGAATCGGAGCAGTTCTTC

clone size: many
J gene: TRBJ2-2
V gene: TRBV27
D gene: TRBD1
CDR3 protein: CASSLFTGTGDIGELFF
CDR3 DNA: TGTGCCAGCAGTTTATTCACCGGGACAGGTGACATCGGGGAGCTGTTTTTT

clone size: many
J gene: TRBJ1-1
V gene: TRBV3-1
D gene: NA
CDR3 protein: CASSRAVNTEAFF
CDR3 DNA: TGTGCCAGCAGCAGGGCAGTTAACACTGAAGCTTTCTTT

clone size: NA
J gene: TRBJ2-3
V gene: TRBV29-1
D gene: NA
CDR3 protein: CSVPTGDTQYF
CDR3 DNA: TGCAGCGTTCCGACGGGCGATACGCAGTATTTT

clone size: few
J gene: TRBJ2-5
V gene: TRBV24-1
D gene: NA
CDR3 protein: CATRGVPGETRYF
CDR3 DNA: TGTGCCACCCGTGGGGTGCCGGGAGAGACCCGGTACTTC

clone size: NA
J gene: TRBJ2-1
V gene: TRBV6-2/TRBV6-3
D gene: NA
CDR3 protein: CASSWGHDYNEQFF
CDR3 DNA: TGTGCCAGCAGTTGGGGACACGATTACAATGAGCAGTTCTTC

clone size: NA
J gene: TRBJ2-3
V gene: TRBV11-3
D gene: NA
CDR3 protein: CASSASGPRDTDTQYF
CDR3 DNA: TGTGCCAGCAGCGCCTCGGGGCCCAGAGACACAGATACGCAGTATTTT

clone size: many
J gene: TRBJ1-2
V gene: TRBV3-1
D gene: NA
CDR3 protein: CASSERYYGYTF
CDR3 DNA: TGTGCCAGCAGCGAGCGGTACTATGGCTACACCTTC

clone size: many
J gene: TRBJ2-1
V gene: TRBV12-3/TRBV12-4
D gene: NA
CDR3 protein: CASSLGPWGEKYNEQFF
CDR3 DNA: TGTGCCAGCAGCCTCGGACCATGGGGGGAGAAGTACAATGAGCAGTTCTTC

clone size: many
J gene: TRBJ2-7
V gene: TRBV20-1
D gene: NA
CDR3 protein: CSATTASSYEQYF
CDR3 DNA: TGCAGTGCTACGACTGCGAGCTCCTACGAGCAGTACTTC

clone size: many
J gene: TRBJ2-7
V gene: TRBV4-2
D gene: TRBD2
CDR3 protein: CASSHQSPSGGSLEQYF
CDR3 DNA: TGTGCCAGCAGCCACCAATCGCCTAGCGGGGGTTCCTTGGAGCAGTACTTC

clone size: NA
J gene: TRBJ2-1
V gene: TRBV5-1
D gene: NA
CDR3 protein: CASSPFLNPGFDEQFF
CDR3 DNA: TGCGCCAGCAGCCCCTTCCTTAACCCGGGTTTCGATGAGCAGTTCTTC

clone size: many
J gene: TRBJ2-7
V gene: TRBV28
D gene: NA
CDR3 protein: CASSLFAGVFEQYF
CDR3 DNA: TGTGCCAGCAGCCTTTTCGCAGGGGTGTTCGAGCAGTACTTC

clone size: many
J gene: TRBJ1-4
V gene: TRBV12-3/TRBV12-4
D gene: NA
CDR3 protein: CASSLGRTTNEKLFF
CDR3 DNA: TGTGCCAGCAGTTTGGGGAGAACCACTAATGAAAAACTGTTTTTT

clone size: many
J gene: TRBJ2-7
V gene: TRBV6-1
D gene: TRBD2
CDR3 protein: CASRTETSEDYEQYF
CDR3 DNA: TGTGCCAGCAGGACTGAGACTAGCGAGGACTACGAGCAGTACTTC

clone size: many
J gene: TRBJ1-2
V gene: TRBV30
D gene: NA
CDR3 protein: CAWSVTELYGYTF
CDR3 DNA: TGTGCCTGGAGTGTGACAGAGCTCTATGGCTACACCTTC

clone size: many
J gene: TRBJ2-1
V gene: TRBV10-3
D gene: NA
CDR3 protein: CAIRGDINNEQFF
CDR3 DNA: TGTGCCATCAGAGGGGACATAAACAATGAGCAGTTCTTC